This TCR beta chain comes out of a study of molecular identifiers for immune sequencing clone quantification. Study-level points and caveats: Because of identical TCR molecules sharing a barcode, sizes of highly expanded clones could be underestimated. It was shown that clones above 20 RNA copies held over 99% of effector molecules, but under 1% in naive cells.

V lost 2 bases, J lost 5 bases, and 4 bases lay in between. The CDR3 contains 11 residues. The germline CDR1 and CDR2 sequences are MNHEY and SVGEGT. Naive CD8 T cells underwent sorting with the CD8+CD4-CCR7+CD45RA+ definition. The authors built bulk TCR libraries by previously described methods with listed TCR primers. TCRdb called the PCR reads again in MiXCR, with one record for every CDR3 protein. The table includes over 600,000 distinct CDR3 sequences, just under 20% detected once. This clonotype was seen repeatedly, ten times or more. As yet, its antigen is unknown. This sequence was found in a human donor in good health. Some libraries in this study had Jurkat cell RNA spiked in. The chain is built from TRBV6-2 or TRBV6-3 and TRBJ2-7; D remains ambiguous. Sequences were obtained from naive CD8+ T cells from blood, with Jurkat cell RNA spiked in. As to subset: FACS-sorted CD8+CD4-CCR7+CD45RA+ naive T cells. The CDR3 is CASSYTHEQYF. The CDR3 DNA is TGTGCCAGCAGTTACACACACGAGCAGTACTTC.